The clone carrying this T cell receptor (beta chain) was seen a few times. Original processing methods: For nucleated cells, counts were estimated from reference gene primer amplification. Profiling relied on immunoSEQ multiplex PCR, and the TCRdb table lists in-frame clones only, not all of them. The V and J calls and clone size were taken over from that table, and D and trimming were inferred from the DNA. Of roughly 160,000 clones detected, roughly 85% appear once; the ten largest clones hold under 12%. This record comes from a study of blood T cell repertoires in COVID-19. Looking at the study overall: Samples taken during acute and convalescent COVID-19 were collected in the United States, Italy and Spain. T cells, B-cell-depleted T cells, or PBMCs provided the cDNA or gDNA that served as material.

The CDR3 is 14 residues long. Germline V gene sequence: CDR1 MGHDK, CDR2 SYGVNS. After removal of 6 bases from V and 3 bases from J, the junction contained 6 bases not matched to a gene. V usage is TRBV25-1 and J usage is TRBJ2-5, with 8 bases matching TRBD1. This clonotype was sampled from a woman aged 80 or older with active or convalescent COVID-19. The sequencing sample was made of peripheral blood. The CDR3 loop is CASRGQAGEETQYF. DNA of the CDR3: TGTGCCAGCAGGGGACAGGCAGGCGAAGAGACCCAGTACTTC.